The 21 T cell receptor beta chains presented below share a single source sample, sequenced in a study of T cells in Graves' hyperthyroidism and ophthalmopathy. Researchers amplified the TCR beta CDR3 regions from RNA transcripts. HTBI primers drove first-round RT-PCR of the TCR CDR3. MiXCR was run by TCRdb on the multiplex PCR reads, yielding one entry per CDR3 protein. The sample holds 600,000 to 750,000 distinct CDR3 sequences, around 16% seen once. Sequencing was carried out using blood. These receptor sequences come from a man aged 50-59 years with Graves' hyperthyroidism.

The chain employs TRBV30 and TRBJ2-1; TRBD2 aligns across 13 bases. The germline CDR1 and CDR2 sequences are GTSNPN and SVGIG (reference sequence). This CDR3 comprises 15 residues. The J segment lost 2 bases and the V segment lost 7 bases, leaving 5 bases of the junction unmatched. CDR3 DNA: TGTGCCTCGCCGGGGACTAGCGGGGCCTACAATGAGCAGTTCTTC. Translation gives CASPGTSGAYNEQFF.

This clonotype was seen many times. The chain carries TRBV11-2 and TRBJ2-1, with 8 bases that match TRBD1. Germline lookup yields CDR1 SGHAT and CDR2 FQNNGV. V trimming: 5 bases; J trimming: 8 bases; junction bases outside the gene matches: 8. The CDR3 has 14 residues. In nucleotides, the CDR3 is TGTGCCAGCAGCGTAAGGACAGGGAACGATGAGCAGTTCTTC. Its translation is CASSVRTGNDEQFF.

A remark on this clonotype: The conserved final phenylalanine or tryptophan is absent from the CDR3, which likely points to a read error. The chain combines TRBV9 with TRBJ2-1; tentative D call: TRBD2 (7 bases). V was shortened by 6 bases and J by 0 bases, with 19 bases between the two germline ends. Germline CDR1 is SGDLS and CDR2 is YYNGEE. This CDR3 region has 17 residues. DNA for the CDR3: TGTGCCAGCACCTCCTCAGGTGCGGGGGCCTCCTACAATGAGCAGTTCCTC. Protein product: CASTSSGAGASYNEQFL.

V and J are TRBV5-6 and TRBJ1-1; D is ambiguous. Trimming left V 2 bases short and J 1 base short, with 12 bases between. This CDR3 region has 15 residues. Germline CDR1 and CDR2: SGHDT and YYEEEE. The CDR3 protein is CASSFINPRNTEAFF. The CDR3 DNA sequence: TGTGCCAGCAGCTTTATAAATCCGAGGAACACTGAAGCTTTCTTT.

This clonotype was observed many times. The rearrangement joins TRBV5-5 to TRBJ2-1, with a possible D match to TRBD1 (6 bases). CDR1 and CDR2 (germline): SGHKS, YYEKEE (reference sequence). The CDR3 loop spans 15 amino acids. The V end lost 0 bases, the J end lost 6 bases, and 13 bases lay between the germline ends. The DNA of the CDR3 is TGTGCCAGCAGCTTGGAGTCTAGCAGGGGCAATGAGCAGTTCTTC. It specifies CASSLESSRGNEQFF.

V gene TRBV7-3 combines with J gene TRBJ2-2; 7 bases fit TRBD1. The CDR3 contains 16 residues. Losses at the gene ends were 5 bases for V and 0 bases for J; bases not matched to a gene: 6. CDR1 is SGHTA and CDR2 is FQGTGA in the germline V gene. The CDR3 nucleotides read TGTGCCAGCAGCCCGCCCGGGACAGCGAACACCGGGGAGCTGTTTTTT. This encodes CASSPPGTANTGELFF.

This clonotype came up many times. This chain joins TRBV5-6 and TRBJ2-7; 7 bases are a match to TRBD1. In germline, CDR1 is SGHDT, CDR2 YYEEEE. V lost 4 bases and J lost 4; bases outside the gene matches: 8. This CDR3 has 14 residues. Written as DNA, the CDR3 is TGTGCCAGCAGCGGAGGACAGGACCCTTACGAGCAGTACTTC. Its translation: CASSGGQDPYEQYF.

This clonotype was counted a few times. The rearrangement joins TRBV10-3 to TRBJ2-4; perhaps D is TRBD1 or TRBD2 (5 bases each). This CDR3 is 13 amino acids long. The V end lost 8 bases, the J end lost 5 bases, and 13 bases lay between the germline ends. The germline gives CDR1 ENHRY, CDR2 SYGVKD. The CDR3 coding sequence is TGTGCCATCGGGAGAGGGGACCAAAACATTCAGTACTTC. As protein: CAIGRGDQNIQYF.

This clonotype was observed a single time. One base away lies a much larger clone, so this may be a sequencing read error. The chain uses TRBV7-6 and TRBJ2-1; D assignment may be TRBD1 or TRBD2 (6 bases each). This CDR3 has 15 residues. CDR1 and CDR2 from the germline V gene are SGHVS and FNYEAQ. The CDR3 nucleotides read TGTGCCAGCAGCTGGGGGCGGGGCGCCAACAATGGGCAGTTCTTC. Its protein product is CASSWGRGANNGQFF.

This clonotype came up a few times. The V and J genes are TRBV10-1 and TRBJ2-1; TRBD2 aligns across 7 bases. From germline, CDR1 is WNHNN and CDR2 SYGVQD (reference sequence). The length of the CDR3 is 17 residues. J lost 6 bases, V lost 2 bases, and 13 bases had no gene match. Here the CDR3 reads CASSEEGARERRNEQFF. The CDR3 DNA is TGCGCCAGCAGTGAGGAAGGGGCGCGGGAGCGACGCAATGAGCAGTTCTTC.

This clonotype was seen only a few times. This chain uses TRBV9 with TRBJ1-1, with D possibly matching TRBD1 (6 bases). V dropped 3 bases and J dropped 4 bases, with 13 bases sitting between them. Germline assignment: CDR1 SGDLS and CDR2 YYNGEE. CDR3 length: 14 amino acids. CDR3 nucleotide sequence: TGTGCCAGCAGCGACCAGAGGGGGGGCACTGAAGCTTTCTTT. Protein product: CASSDQRGGTEAFF.

This chain connects TRBV19 to TRBJ2-7, with TRBD2 matching 11 bases. CDR3 size: 15 residues. Trimming cost V 7 bases and J 1 base; bases outside gene matches: 6. Per the germline V gene, CDR1 is LNHDA and CDR2 is SQIVND (reference sequence). The CDR3 loop is CASTATSGGSYEQYF. The DNA of the CDR3 is TGTGCCAGTACCGCCACTAGCGGGGGATCCTACGAGCAGTACTTC.

The V and J genes are TRBV28 and TRBJ2-1; TRBD1 agrees at 7 bases. Germline-derived CDR1 and CDR2 are MDHEN and SYDVKM. J was trimmed by 7 bases and V by 5 bases; bases with no gene match: 14. There are 16 residues in the CDR3. The CDR3 nucleotides read TGTGCCAGCAGTCTATTCGGGACAGCGAACACGAATGAGCAGTTCTTC. This encodes CASSLFGTANTNEQFF.

The chain is built from TRBV19 and TRBJ1-1; the D is unclear. This CDR3 is built from 14 residues. Trimming took off 2 bases at V and 1 base at J, with 8 bases between the two ends. Germline CDR1 is LNHDA and CDR2 is SQIVND (reference sequence). The DNA of the CDR3 is TGTGCCAGTAGTATACACCCGCAGAACACTGAAGCTTTCTTT. This translates into CASSIHPQNTEAFF.

The table lists this clonotype with a few counts. The V call is TRBV15, the J call TRBJ1-4; 9 positions agree with TRBD1. The CDR3 is made up of 16 amino acids. CDR1 is LNHNV, CDR2 YYDKDF, per germline (reference sequence). Trimming at V came to 0 bases and at J to 6 bases, leaving 5 bases not matched to a gene. The CDR3 sequence is CATSRDRRTGDEKLFF. As DNA, the CDR3 is TGTGCCACCAGCAGAGATCGGAGGACAGGGGATGAAAAACTGTTTTTT.

The V gene is TRBV24-1, the J gene TRBJ1-2; 7 bases fit TRBD1. Germline CDR1 is KGHDR and CDR2 is SFDVKD. This CDR3 region has 13 residues. J gave up 4 bases and V 4 bases, and 2 bases lay outside the gene matches. CDR3 in DNA: TGTGCCACCAGTGAAACAGGGGTCTATGGCTACACCTTC. As protein: CATSETGVYGYTF.

The chain is built from TRBV7-2 and TRBJ1-2; no clear D gene. Germline V gene lookup returns CDR1 SGHTA and CDR2 FQGNSA. CDR3 length equals 14 residues. Trimming took off 1 base at V and 6 bases at J, with 12 bases between the two ends. The CDR3 sequence: CASSLDFPVHGYTF. In DNA, the CDR3 is TGTGCCAGCAGCTTAGACTTCCCTGTGCATGGCTACACCTTC.

This clonotype was seen more than once but under ten times. The rearrangement uses TRBV20-1 and TRBJ1-1; no clear D. This CDR3 has 14 amino acids. Trimming left V 6 bases short and J 0 bases short, with 14 bases between. Germline assignment: CDR1 DFQATT and CDR2 SNEGSKA (reference sequence). DNA for the CDR3: TGCAGTGCCATACCGGGGAGTATGAACACTGAAGCTTTCTTT. Its protein product is CSAIPGSMNTEAFF.

This clonotype was detected many times. This chain's CDR3 is CASSLAGGPSALNEQFF. As DNA, the CDR3 is TGTGCCAGCAGTTTGGCGGGAGGGCCAAGCGCCTTAAATGAGCAGTTCTTC. The V and J genes are TRBV28 and TRBJ2-1, with 9 bases lining up with TRBD2. Germline V gene lookup returns CDR1 MDHEN and CDR2 SYDVKM. V trimming: 3 bases; J trimming: 7 bases; junction bases outside the gene matches: 13. The CDR3 runs 17 residues.

This clonotype appeared a few times. The gene calls are TRBV6-5 and TRBJ2-1, with 8 bases aligning to TRBD1. J lost 4 bases, V lost 1 base, and 12 bases had no gene match. There are 18 residues in the CDR3. Germline V CDR1 and CDR2: MNHEY, SVGAGI. The CDR3 coding sequence is TGTGCCAGCAGTTACTTCTTCACCTCCGGGACAGGTTACAATGAGCAGTTCTTC. Amino acid sequence: CASSYFFTSGTGYNEQFF.

This clonotype was detected ten times or more. The J gene is TRBJ2-3, the V gene TRBV28; 7 positions agree with TRBD2. Trimming cost V 10 bases and J 5 bases; bases outside gene matches: 9. The CDR3 is 13 residues long. CDR1 is MDHEN, CDR2 SYDVKM, per germline. The chain's CDR3 is CATHRSGGDTQYF. The CDR3 DNA is TGTGCCACCCACCGGTCGGGGGGAGATACGCAGTATTTT.